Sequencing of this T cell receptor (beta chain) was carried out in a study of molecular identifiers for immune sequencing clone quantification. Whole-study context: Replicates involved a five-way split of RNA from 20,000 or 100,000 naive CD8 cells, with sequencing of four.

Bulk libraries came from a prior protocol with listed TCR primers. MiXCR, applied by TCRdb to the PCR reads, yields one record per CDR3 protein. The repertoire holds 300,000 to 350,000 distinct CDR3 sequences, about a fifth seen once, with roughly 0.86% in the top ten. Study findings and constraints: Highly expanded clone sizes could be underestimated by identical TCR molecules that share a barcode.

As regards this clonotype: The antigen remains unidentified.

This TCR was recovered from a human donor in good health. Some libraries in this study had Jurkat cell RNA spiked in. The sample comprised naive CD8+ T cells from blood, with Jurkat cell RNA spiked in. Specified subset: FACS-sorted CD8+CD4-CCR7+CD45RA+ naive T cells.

CDR3 sequence reads: CASRFRDGDQPQHF. The CDR3 bases are TGTGCCAGCAGGTTTAGGGACGGTGATCAGCCCCAGCATTTT. The J gene is TRBJ1-5, the V gene TRBV28, with a weak D call TRBD1 (5 bases). Between the trimmed V and J ends, which lost 6 bases and 5 bases, there was a span of 14 bases. Germline CDR1 reads MDHEN; CDR2 reads SYDVKM. This CDR3 has 14 amino acids.